This TCR beta chain was identified during a study of shared clonotypes between healthy human individuals. Findings and caveats of the study: Estimated richness values were generally larger in naive subsets than in memory subsets.

A word on this clone: As yet, its antigen is unknown.

The split of CD4+ cells yielded CD45RA+ naive and CD45RA-negative memory subsets. Unmatched junction bases numbered 12, after V lost 6 bases and J lost 0 bases. Germline V CDR1 and CDR2: SNHLY, FYNNEI. The CDR3 contains 19 residues. Sequencing was at deep level. The repertoire was sequenced with immunoSEQ multiplex PCR; TCRdb's copy has only in-frame clones and lacks some. The sample consists of some 2,500,000 clones, around 92% of them appearing once. The sequencing sample was made of naive CD4+ T cells from PBMCs. Subset of the sample: CD45RA+ positively selected. V and J are TRBV2 and TRBJ2-3; 13 positions agree with TRBD2. The TCR originated in a man aged 18 to 35 in good health. Some clones in this sample may be carry-over from other donors' samples. The chain's CDR3 is CASSASPGLAGRSTDTQYF. CDR3 DNA sequence: TGTGCCAGCAGCGCCTCACCGGGACTAGCGGGACGAAGCACAGATACGCAGTATTTT.